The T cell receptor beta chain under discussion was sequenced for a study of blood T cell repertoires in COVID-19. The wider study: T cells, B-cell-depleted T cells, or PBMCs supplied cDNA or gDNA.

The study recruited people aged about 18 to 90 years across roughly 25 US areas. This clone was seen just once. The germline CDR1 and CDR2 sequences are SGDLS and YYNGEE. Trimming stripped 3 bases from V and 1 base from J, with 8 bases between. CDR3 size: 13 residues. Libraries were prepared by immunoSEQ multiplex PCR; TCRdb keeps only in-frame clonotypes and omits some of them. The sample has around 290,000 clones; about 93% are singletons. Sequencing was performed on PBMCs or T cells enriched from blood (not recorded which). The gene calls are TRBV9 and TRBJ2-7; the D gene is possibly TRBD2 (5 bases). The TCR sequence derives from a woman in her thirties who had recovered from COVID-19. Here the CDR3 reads CASSGGSSYEQYF. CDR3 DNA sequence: TGTGCCAGCAGCGGTGGGAGTTCCTACGAGCAGTACTTC.